What follows is one T cell receptor beta chain and its context. This clonotype was picked up a small number of times. Its antigen is currently not known. Base qualities are not at hand, and no much larger clone is one base apart. This sample was taken from a study of spatial heterogeneity in lung cancer (dated by TCRdb to between 2018 and 2020). For the study in its entirety: More beta-chain than alpha-chain transcripts were consistently detected, likely reflecting higher beta-chain transcript abundance. In the raw uncorrected reads, each unique combination of TCR and UMI appeared more than ten times on average. The study linked features of the TCR repertoire to counts of nonsynonymous mutations, which were determined by whole-exome sequencing of tumor tissue. Both alpha and beta chains were TCR-sequenced in hundreds of tumor regions, about 69 matched nontumor lung samples and some 50 PBMC samples obtained at surgery. In non-small cell lung cancer, the study quantitatively compared TCR alpha and beta repertoires across several tumor regions, matched nontumor lung, and blood.

To prepare the library, 5' RACE was applied. Sequenced using a NextSeq 500. To allow correction of PCR and sequencing errors, the TCR library protocol tagged every TCR cDNA molecule with a unique molecular identifier. On the authors' methods: TCR identification, UMI-based error correction and CDR3 extraction were all carried out with Decombinator tools. TCRs above a frequency of 2 per 1,000, corresponding to the top 1% of the tumor frequency distribution, were defined as expanded. Renyi diversity was computed with the R vegan package after each repertoire had been subsampled 100 times to 5,000 TCRs. CDR3 similarity networks were built from amino acid triplet string-kernel similarity, connecting CDR3s with pairwise similarity above 0.82. TCRdb reworked the public reads: Q25 trimming with fastp, MiXCR clone assembly, productive beta chains retained. Rows matching on CDR3 protein sequence are summarized as one entry with the most common DNA and genes. The V and J calls were determined by TCRdb, not by the authors. Within this sample are tens of thousands of distinct CDR3 sequences, with over 10% of them counted one time only. Around 4.6% of the sample rests with the top ten.

Summary of the overall study and its limitations: Ubiquitous expanded tumor TCRs were detected in blood more often at tumor resection than at routine follow-up. Additional single-cell paired TCR alpha and beta sequencing was considered necessary to confirm, at a functional level, the hypothesis that regional TCRs recognize regional mutations.

In light of the paper, this sample's time point label describes: sample taken at primary tumor resection. Without any cell sorting, TCR sequencing was performed on whole RNA extracted either from tumor and nontumor lung tissue or from cryopreserved PBMC samples. Samples were obtained from 72 patients with early-stage, untreated non-small cell lung cancer from the lung TRACERx cohort. Only patients with enough RNA available from two or more tumor regions were chosen for TCR sequencing. Spanning cysteine to phenylalanine, the CDR3 consists of 16 amino acids. Only the CDR3 portion is preserved as DNA: 48 bases, with reading frame beginning at the first base. V is clipped by 0 bases and J by 7 bases, and the sequence between their germline boundaries is 17 bases long. Reading the germline V gene (reference sequence) gives CDR1 LNHDA and CDR2 SQIVND.

This clonotype originated in a male donor with early-stage non-small cell lung cancer. The rearranged segments are TRBV19 and TRBJ2-3; the D gene is possibly TRBD2, with 6 bases matching. The sequenced sample was PBMCs, obtained at surgery. CDR3 reads: CASSIEDRGTLNTQYF. The bases read TGTGCCAGTAGTATAGAAGACCGGGGGACTTTAAATACGCAGTATTTT.